This T cell receptor (beta chain) was observed in a study of Graves' ophthalmopathy and Graves' hyperthyroidism. Across the whole study: Prior to any treatment, peripheral blood was collected at the time of initial diagnosis. The study's findings and limits: Ophthalmopathy progression was predicted with roughly 68% sensitivity and about 74% specificity. Clonotypes were expanded in thyroid at above 0.001 frequency, and most also appeared in blood.

This clonotype was counted at least ten times. Its antigen is not known. From RNA, the CDR3 regions of TCR beta chains were amplified and sequenced. The library came from an HTBI-primed first-round RT-PCR and a second-round multiplex PCR. MiXCR was run by TCRdb on the multiplex PCR reads, yielding one entry per CDR3 protein. The sample has about 210,000 distinct CDR3 sequences, over 25% seen once. The CDR3 covers 14 residues. V was pared by 2 bases and J by 8 bases, with 15 bases between. Germline lookup yields CDR1 ENHRY and CDR2 SYGVKD. This TCR was recovered from a man in his forties or fifties with Graves' ophthalmopathy. Source material: peripheral blood. J is TRBJ1-1 and V is TRBV10-3; D unclear. The CDR3, as DNA: TGTGCCATCAGTGAGCCCACGTTAACGACAGAAGCTTTCTTT. Translation: CAISEPTLTTEAFF.